Listed below are T cell receptor beta chains from one sample, sequenced in a study of blood T cell repertoires in COVID-19. The table came from immunoSEQ multiplex PCR; TCRdb's copy has only in-frame clones and leaves some out. The sample lists 350,000 to 450,000 clones, more than 75% occurring once. Sequencing input: PBMCs or T cells enriched from blood (not recorded which). All receptors come from a man between 40 and 49 years old in a cohort exposed to, infected with or recovered from COVID-19 (not recorded which). Both conserved end residues are part of each CDR3. D genes are given only for firm matches. Size is omitted from some rows. Given values are once, few, many or a class for expanded clones.

D	size	V	J	DNA	CDR3
TRBD2	NA	TRBV6-5	TRBJ2-7	TGTGCCAGCAGCCCGACTAGCGGGATCCACGAGCAGTACTTC	CASSPTSGIHEQYF
TRBD1	NA	TRBV5-1	TRBJ1-2	TGCGCCAGCAGCTCCCGACAGGGGGCCTATGGCTACACCTTC	CASSSRQGAYGYTF
NA	NA	TRBV27	TRBJ1-1	TGTGCCAGCAGTTTATTCTCTGTCGGAGGTGAAGCTTTCTTT	CASSLFSVGGEAFF
TRBD1	NA	TRBV19	TRBJ2-7	TGTGCCAGTAGTCGACAGGGGGCTTCTTTTCGTTATACCTACGAGCAGTACTTC	CASSRQGASFRYTYEQYF
TRBD1	NA	TRBV27	TRBJ2-3	TGTGCCAGCAGTCCGCGGACAGGGGGCACAGGCACAGATACGCAGTATTTT	CASSPRTGGTGTDTQYF
NA	NA	TRBV28	TRBJ1-1	TGTGCCAGCAATCCCTTTGGACAGACCTTGAACACTGAAGCTTTCTTT	CASNPFGQTLNTEAFF
TRBD1	once	TRBV7-9	TRBJ1-3	TGTGCCAGCAGCGCGGTCCGGGACAGGGAATCTGGAAACACCATATATTTT	CASSAVRDRESGNTIYF
NA	NA	TRBV7-9	TRBJ2-3	TGTGCCAGCAGCGGAATAGCGGAAGGGGATACGCAGTATTTT	CASSGIAEGDTQYF
NA	once	TRBV4-1	TRBJ2-7	TGCGCCAGCAGCCCCCACGTAGCGACAAACTACGAGCAGTACTTC	CASSPHVATNYEQYF
NA	NA	TRBV7-6	TRBJ2-3	TGTGCCAGCAGCTTAGAGGGGCGGCTTGGTGAAGATACGCAGTATTTT	CASSLEGRLGEDTQYF
NA	NA	TRBV7-3	TRBJ1-5	TGTGCCAGCGTCCCAGGCAGCAATCAGCCCCAGCATTTT	CASVPGSNQPQHF
NA	NA	TRBV7-3	TRBJ2-2	TGTGCCAGCAGCTTTACAGTCACCGGGGAGCTGTTTTTT	CASSFTVTGELFF
TRBD1	NA	TRBV19	TRBJ2-5	TGTGCCAGTAGCTGTCGGGACAGCCAAACCCAAGAGACCCAGTACTTC	CASSCRDSQTQETQYF
NA	NA	TRBV30	TRBJ1-3	TGTGCCTGGACAGACAATACTGGAAACACCATATATTTT	CAWTDNTGNTIYF
NA	NA	TRBV5-1	TRBJ2-7	TGCGCCAGCAGCTTGGGGGCCGGGAGCGACGAGCAGTACTTC	CASSLGAGSDEQYF
TRBD1	NA	TRBV5-6	TRBJ2-7	TGTGCCAGCATCTCGTTACGATCAGGGGGCCTCTACGAGCAGTACTTC	CASISLRSGGLYEQYF
NA	few	TRBV25-1	TRBJ2-3	TGTGCCAGCCACCGACATGGCACAGATACGCAGTATTTT	CASHRHGTDTQYF
NA	NA	TRBV28	TRBJ2-7	TGTGCCAGCAGTTTGGGGGGGGGCGCGTACGAGCAGTACTTC	CASSLGGGAYEQYF
TRBD2	NA	TRBV27	TRBJ2-7	TGTGCCAGCAGTCGCGGGACTAGCGGGAGGTACGAGCAGTACTTC	CASSRGTSGRYEQYF
NA	NA	TRBV27	TRBJ1-5	TGTGCCAGCAGTAGGCACAGAAATAGCAATCAGCCCCAGCATTTT	CASSRHRNSNQPQHF
TRBD1	NA	TRBV3-1/TRBV3-2	TRBJ1-6	TGTGCCAGCAGCCAAGGGGACAGGAATTCACCCCTCCACTTT	CASSQGDRNSPLHF
TRBD2	NA	TRBV27	TRBJ2-1	TGTGCCAGCAGAATCCTAGCGGCCTCCTACAATGAGCAGTTCTTC	CASRILAASYNEQFF